This is a list of T cell receptor beta chains from one sample in a study of blood T cell repertoires in COVID-19. TCRdb's copy holds only in-frame clones and misses some; the assay was immunoSEQ multiplex PCR. The data contain around 250,000 clones, more than 70% of them singletons. Sample: peripheral blood. Source of these receptors: a man older than 75 with acute or convalescent COVID-19. Both conserved end residues are part of each CDR3. Fields, in order: V gene, clone size, D gene, J gene, CDR3 DNA, CDR3 protein. A D gene is named only where the DNA matches it firmly. Size values are once, few and many counts, or a class for expanded clones, and some rows have none.

TRBV15	-	-	TRBJ2-5	TGTGCCACCAGCAGAGAAAGGACAGAACAAGAGACCCAGTACTTC	CATSRERTEQETQYF
TRBV19	once	TRBD1	TRBJ1-5	TGTGCCAGTAGTATAGGACAGGGCGGGCAGCCCCAGCATTTT	CASSIGQGGQPQHF
TRBV6-6	few	-	TRBJ1-6	-	CASSSSDRSYNSPLHF
TRBV5-1	-	TRBD2	TRBJ2-1	TGCGCCAGCAACGGGGGGTCCACCTCCAATGAGCAGTTCTTC	CASNGGSTSNEQFF
TRBV7-2	once	TRBD1	TRBJ2-5	TGTGCCAGCAGCTTAGGACAGGGGAGGCGGGAGACCCAGTACTTC	CASSLGQGRRETQYF
TRBV19	-	-	TRBJ2-1	TGTGCCAGTGCCGCGGGCTCCTACAATGAGCAGTTCTTC	CASAAGSYNEQFF
TRBV6-1	few	-	TRBJ1-2	TGTGCCAGCAGTGAAGCGAGGGGGTTGGGCTATGGCTACACCTTC	CASSEARGLGYGYTF
TRBV28	-	-	TRBJ1-2	TGTGCCAGCAGTTTTGGGGCCTATGGCTACACCTTC	CASSFGAYGYTF
TRBV2	-	TRBD1	TRBJ2-3	TGTGCCAGCAGGGCAGGGGGCTACCGCACAGATACGCAGTATTTT	CASRAGGYRTDTQYF
TRBV18	-	-	TRBJ1-1	TGTGCCAGCTCACCATCGGTCGTACTGAACACTGAAGCTTTCTTT	CASSPSVVLNTEAFF
TRBV2	-	TRBD1	TRBJ1-1	TGTGCCAGCAGTGGAATTACAGGGGGCACTGAAGCTTTCTTT	CASSGITGGTEAFF
TRBV5-6	-	-	TRBJ1-3	TGTGCCAGCAGCTTGGGGCCTTTTGGAAACACCATATATTTT	CASSLGPFGNTIYF
TRBV24-1	-	-	TRBJ2-1	TGTGCCACCAGTGATTCTCTCTACAATGAGCAGTTCTTC	CATSDSLYNEQFF
TRBV5-1	-	TRBD2	TRBJ2-1	TGCGCCAGCAGGTCGTCCGGGACTAGCAGTAATGAGCAGTTCTTC	CASRSSGTSSNEQFF
TRBV9	few	TRBD2	TRBJ2-1	TGTGCCAGCAGCGTAGGCGATAGCGGGAGGGGGTCCTACAATGAGCAGTTCTTC	CASSVGDSGRGSYNEQFF
TRBV5-1	-	TRBD1	TRBJ1-1	TGCGCCAGCAGCTTATCCACAGGGGGCAGGACTGAAGCTTTCTTT	CASSLSTGGRTEAFF
TRBV19	-	-	TRBJ1-1	TGTGCCACTTCAGTGATTCTGAACACTGAAGCTTTCTTT	CATSVILNTEAFF
TRBV9	-	TRBD2	TRBJ2-7	TGTGCCAGCAGCGTAGGGCTAGCGGGGGGGTACGAGCAGTACTTC	CASSVGLAGGYEQYF
TRBV10-1	-	TRBD1	TRBJ2-5	TGCGCCAGCAGTGGACAGGGGGAGACCCAGTACTTC	CASSGQGETQYF
TRBV19	once	TRBD2	TRBJ2-5	TGTGCTACGCGGGGACTAGCGGGATTCCCCCAAGAGACCCAGTACTTC	CATRGLAGFPQETQYF
TRBV6-5	-	TRBD1	TRBJ1-5	TGTGCCAGCAGGGGACAGGGGATTTACAATCAGCCCCAGCATTTT	CASRGQGIYNQPQHF
TRBV5-1	-	-	TRBJ1-2	TGCGCCAGCAGCCTGGATCAGGGTGGGTATGGCTACACCTTC	CASSLDQGGYGYTF
TRBV7-9	many	-	TRBJ1-6	TGTGCCAGCAGCCCCTGGGAGGGCGGCTCACCCCTCCACTTT	CASSPWEGGSPLHF
TRBV7-2	-	TRBD1	TRBJ1-2	TGTGCCAGCAGCTTAAATCGTGTCGCAGGGGGCGACTATGGCTACACCTTC	CASSLNRVAGGDYGYTF
TRBV4-2	-	-	TRBJ1-6	TGTGCCAGCAGCCAAGAGGAGGGGTCTAGCTCCTATAATTCACCCCTCCACTTT	CASSQEEGSSSYNSPLHF
TRBV6-6	-	-	TRBJ2-1	TGTGCCAGCAGTCGAGGGGTGGGGAGCAGCTCCTACAATGAGCAGTTCTTC	CASSRGVGSSSYNEQFF
TRBV9	-	TRBD1	TRBJ2-7	TGTGCCAGCAGCGTAGACAGGGGTGTCCACGAGCAGTACTTC	CASSVDRGVHEQYF
TRBV19	-	-	TRBJ2-1	TGTGCCAGTAGTCCCGGGGGGCGGGAGAGTAGCGGATTCTACAATGAGCAGTTCTTC	CASSPGGRESSGFYNEQFF
TRBV5-1	-	-	TRBJ1-6	TGCGCCAGCAGCTTGGGGGGCACGTCCTATAATTCACCCCTCCACTTT	CASSLGGTSYNSPLHF
TRBV5-5	-	-	TRBJ2-1	TGTGCCAGCAGCCTCGAGAGCGGTTACAATGAGCAGTTCTTC	CASSLESGYNEQFF
TRBV11-2	-	TRBD2	TRBJ2-5	TGTGCCAGCAGCCCCCGGGGCGGGGGGGCAGGAGAGACCCAGTACTTC	CASSPRGGGAGETQYF
TRBV28	once	-	TRBJ1-4	TGTGCCAGCAGTCGGTCCACAACTAATGAAAAACTGTTTTTT	CASSRSTTNEKLFF
TRBV5-5	-	TRBD1	TRBJ1-1	TGTGCCAGCAGCCGTACAGGGGGCTGGACTGAAGCTTTCTTT	CASSRTGGWTEAFF
TRBV28	-	TRBD1	TRBJ2-7	TGTGCCAGCAGTATCGGGACAGGGTTTACGTACGAGCAGTACTTC	CASSIGTGFTYEQYF
TRBV19	once	TRBD1	TRBJ1-2	TGTGCCAGTAGTGCCGGACAGGGAAGCTATGGCTACACCTTC	CASSAGQGSYGYTF
TRBV27	-	-	TRBJ1-5	TGTGCCAGCAGCAGGGCCGATGGCAATCAGCCCCAGCATTTT	CASSRADGNQPQHF
TRBV29-1	-	TRBD1	TRBJ2-2	TGCAGCGTCCCAGGGGGTACCGGGGAGCTGTTTTTT	CSVPGGTGELFF
TRBV2	-	-	TRBJ1-1	TGTGCCAGCAGGGGGACTGGAACTGAAGCTTTCTTT	CASRGTGTEAFF
TRBV27	-	TRBD2	TRBJ2-3	TGTGCCAGCAGTTTTTCCGGGACTAGCGGGAGGGCCGGGGATACGCAGTATTTT	CASSFSGTSGRAGDTQYF
TRBV12-2	-	-	TRBJ2-7	TGTGCAAGTCGCTTAGGCGTTTCCAAATCCAGGGGCGAGCAGTACTTC	CASRLGVSKSRGEQYF
TRBV27	-	-	TRBJ1-5	TGTGCCAGCAGTTTAAGGGGATATAGCAATCAGCCCCAGCATTTT	CASSLRGYSNQPQHF
TRBV27	-	-	TRBJ2-1	TGTGCCAGCAGTCCGACCGGGCAGGGGTCTTACAATGAGCAGTTCTTC	CASSPTGQGSYNEQFF
TRBV7-3	-	-	TRBJ2-4	TGTGCCAGCAGCCTCCAGCCCTTCGGGATAGCCAAAAACATTCAGTACTTC	CASSLQPFGIAKNIQYF
TRBV6-6	-	TRBD1	TRBJ1-6	TGTGCCAGCACCCACGTCGGGACAGGAGGGCTTTCACCCCTCCACTTT	CASTHVGTGGLSPLHF
TRBV7-6	-	TRBD2	TRBJ2-1	TGTGCCAGCAGCTTACTAGCGGGAGCTAACAATGAGCAGTTCTTC	CASSLLAGANNEQFF
TRBV5-1	-	TRBD2	TRBJ2-7	TGCGCCAGCAGCTTCGCTAGCGGGAGGGCCGAGTACGAGCAGTACTTC	CASSFASGRAEYEQYF
TRBV5-1	-	TRBD1	TRBJ2-5	TGCGCCAGCAGCGCGATCTCAGGGACAGGGGGCGGGGAGACCCAGTACTTC	CASSAISGTGGGETQYF
TRBV29-1	-	TRBD1	TRBJ2-1	TGCAGCGTTCGACAGGGGAATTTAAATGAGCAGTTCTTC	CSVRQGNLNEQFF
TRBV24-1	-	-	TRBJ1-1	TGTGCCACCAGTGACCTTAAATGGAGGGCTTTCTTT	CATSDLKWRAFF
TRBV28	-	-	TRBJ1-3	TGTGCCAGCACCAAGCTGGGGAGCTCTGGAAACACCATATATTTT	CASTKLGSSGNTIYF
TRBV7-2	-	-	TRBJ2-2	TGTGCCAGCAGGACTCTAGGCAACACCGGGGAGCTGTTTTTT	CASRTLGNTGELFF
TRBV28	-	TRBD2	TRBJ2-1	TGTGCCAGCAGTTTACGTGCGGGACTAGCTGATGGCAATGAGCAGTTCTTC	CASSLRAGLADGNEQFF
TRBV9	once	TRBD2	TRBJ2-1	TGTGCCAGCAGCGTAGATGTAGCGGGTGAGCAGTTCTTC	CASSVDVAGEQFF
TRBV2	-	-	TRBJ1-1	TGTGCCAGCAGCGGAGGGTCGACTGAAGCTTTCTTT	CASSGGSTEAFF
TRBV11-2	-	-	TRBJ1-1	TGTGCCAGCAGCTTAGCGCCGGAGGGTGGGGACACTGAAGCTTTCTTT	CASSLAPEGGDTEAFF
TRBV3-1/TRBV3-2	-	-	TRBJ1-2	TGTGCCAGCAGCCAAGACGGAGGGTCGGCCAACTATGGCTACACCTTC	CASSQDGGSANYGYTF
TRBV5-6	-	-	TRBJ2-1	TGTGCCAGCAGCTTGGACCAACTTACCTTCTACAATGAGCAGTTCTTC	CASSLDQLTFYNEQFF
TRBV5-1	-	TRBD2	TRBJ2-5	TGCGCCAGCAGCTCCCGGACTAGCGGAAAGAGAGAGACCCAGTACTTC	CASSSRTSGKRETQYF
TRBV5-4	once	-	TRBJ1-1	TGTGCCAGCAGCCAGGGTTTGAACACTGAAGCTTTCTTT	CASSQGLNTEAFF